A single sample gave rise to the 13 T cell receptor beta chains below, sequenced in a study of low-dose radiotherapy and immunotherapy resistance in tumors. Alpha- and beta-chain coverage of first-strand cDNA came from TRAV- and TRBV-specific primers. The authors amplified TCRs for about 20 PCR cycles with a constant-region primer and a V-primer adapter. A single record per CDR3 protein comes from TCRdb applying MiXCR to the reads. The sample yields 9,500 to 15,000 distinct CDR3 sequences, around four fifths seen once. The source of these receptors is a human donor with advanced metastatic prostate, ovarian, gallbladder or colorectal cancer (not recorded which). This table probably holds off-target reads from a library built for another chain.

The chain recombines TRBV9 with TRBJ2-1; 11 bases are shared with TRBD2. The CDR3 is made up of 17 amino acids. In germline, CDR1 is SGDLS, CDR2 YYNGEE. The V gene end was trimmed by 4 bases and the J gene end by 6 bases; junction bases not matched to a gene: 12. CDR3 coding DNA: TGTGCCAGCAGCCCAATAGCGGGAGGGCCTATAGCCAATGAGCAGTTCTTC. Its protein product is CASSPIAGGPIANEQFF. The whole variable domain, remainder taken from reference TRBV9 and TRBJ2-1, is DSGVTQTPKHLITATGQRVTLRCSPRSGDLSVYWYQQSLDQGLQFLIQYYNGEERAKGNILERFSAQQFPDLHSELNLSSLELGDSALYFCASSPIAGGPIANEQFFGPGTRLTVL.

This chain links TRBV7-2 with TRBJ1-1, with 8 bases that match TRBD1. The ends lost 4 bases at V and 4 bases at J; junction bases unmatched: 5. CDR3 size: 14 residues. In germline, CDR1 is SGHTA, CDR2 FQGNSA. The CDR3 sequence: CASSSSTGATEAFF. The CDR3 region has the DNA TGTGCCAGCAGCTCCTCGACAGGGGCCACTGAAGCTTTCTTT.

The V gene is TRBV28, the J gene TRBJ1-6; TRBD1 aligns across 9 bases. J lost 8 bases, V lost 6 bases, and 8 bases had no gene match. The germline CDR1 and CDR2 sequences are MDHEN and SYDVKM. This CDR3 is 15 amino acids long. The CDR3 sequence: CASRLPGQGHSPLHF. CDR3 in DNA: TGTGCCAGCAGGCTCCCGGGACAGGGCCATTCACCCCTCCACTTT.

The V call is TRBV7-8, the J call TRBJ2-1; the match to TRBD2 covers 9 bases. The CDR3 consists of 16 residues. Germline V gene sequence: CDR1 SGHVS, CDR2 FQNEAQ. J gave up 4 bases and V 5 bases, and 9 bases lay outside the gene matches. The DNA for the CDR3 is TGTGCCAGCAGCCCCACCGGGACTAGCATATACAATGAGCAGTTCTTC. The encoded protein is CASSPTGTSIYNEQFF.

The rearrangement joins TRBV3-1 to TRBJ2-6; D possibly uses TRBD1 or TRBD2 (5 bases each). V was cut by 6 bases and J by 5 bases, with 8 bases left in between. The germline V gene encodes CDR1 LGHDT and CDR2 YNNKEL (reference sequence). The CDR3 runs 13 residues. The CDR3 DNA reads as TGTGCCAGCAGGGGACCGAGGGCCAACGTCCTGACTTTC. Translation gives CASRGPRANVLTF.

V is TRBV29-1 and J is TRBJ1-4; 9 bases line up with TRBD1. This CDR3 contains 14 residues. The J segment lost 7 bases and the V segment lost 4 bases, leaving 7 bases of the junction unmatched. Germline V lookup: CDR1 SQVTM, CDR2 ANQGSEA. The CDR3 bases are TGCAGCGTTGGGATGGGGACAGGGAGTGAAAAACTGTTTTTT. Protein: CSVGMGTGSEKLFF. Drawing the rest from reference TRBV29-1 and TRBJ1-4, the complete variable domain is SAVISQKPSRDICQRGTSLTIQCQVDSQVTMMFWYRQQPGQSLTLIATANQGSEATYESGFVIDKFPISRPNLTFSTLTVSNMSPEDSSIYLCSVGMGTGSEKLFFGSGTQLSVL.

This rearrangement joins TRBV5-4 to TRBJ2-7; 9 nucleotides agree with TRBD2. V shed 3 bases and J 6 bases; nucleotides not matched to a gene: 10. This CDR3 region has 15 residues. Germline-derived CDR1 and CDR2 are SGHNT and YYREEE (reference sequence). The CDR3 coding sequence is TGTGCCAGCAGCTCCATAGCGGGAGTAGTCCGCGAGCAGTACTTC. Translating gives CASSSIAGVVREQYF.

CDR3 protein: CASSSNNEQFF. CDR3 coding DNA: TGTGCCAGCAGCTCGAACAATGAGCAGTTCTTC. The chain carries TRBV6-1 and TRBJ2-1; D gene uncertain. Germline V gene sequence: CDR1 MNHNS, CDR2 SASEGT. The V gene lost 6 bases and the J gene lost 5 bases, with 5 bases spanning the gap. The CDR3 has 11 residues.

This clonotype was detected only once. V gene TRBV6-2 or TRBV6-3 combines with J gene TRBJ2-7, with a tentative D call TRBD2 (6 bases). Germline assignment: CDR1 MNHEY and CDR2 SVGEGT. Trimming removed 5 bases at V and 9 bases at J, with 17 bases between. The CDR3 consists of 13 residues. The CDR3 nucleotides read TGTGCCAGCAGTCCGGGACTCCCGGAGGGGCAGTACTTC. As protein: CASSPGLPEGQYF.

V and J are TRBV6-2 or TRBV6-3 and TRBJ2-3; TRBD2 is a possible D gene (6 bases). The germline V gene has CDR1 MNHEY and CDR2 SVGEGT. The CDR3 totals 15 residues. The V gene lost 6 bases and the J gene lost 6 bases, with 19 bases spanning the gap. In nucleotides, the CDR3 is TGTGCCAGCAGCCCTGGACGTTTTGGGAGGGATACGCAGTATTTT. Its protein product is CASSPGRFGRDTQYF.

This chain joins TRBV4-1 and TRBJ2-7, with a weak D call TRBD1 (6 bases). The germline gives CDR1 MGHRA, CDR2 YSYEKL. V shed 6 bases and J shed 2 bases, with 17 bases lying between them. The CDR3 has 15 residues. The CDR3: CASSPGQPNTYEQYF. The CDR3 DNA is TGCGCCAGCAGTCCAGGACAGCCTAATACCTACGAGCAGTACTTC.

This clonotype has only one observation. The V gene is TRBV5-1, the J gene TRBJ2-7, with a weak D call TRBD2 (5 bases). The CDR3 runs 16 residues. The germline V gene encodes CDR1 SGHRS and CDR2 YFSETQ. V was clipped by 2 bases and J by 1 base, with 16 bases between them. The CDR3 sequence is CASSFLPIASSYEQYF. The CDR3 nucleotides read TGCGCCAGCAGCTTCCTCCCCATAGCGAGTTCCTACGAGCAGTACTTC.

The chain uses TRBV5-1 and TRBJ2-3; 7 bases map to TRBD2. The J segment lost 0 bases and the V segment lost 6 bases, leaving 13 bases of the junction unmatched. This CDR3 contains 17 residues. Looked up from germline, CDR1 is SGHRS and CDR2 is YFSETQ. In DNA form, the CDR3 reads TGCGCCAGCACCCCCAGTCGAGCGGGATCTAGCACAGATACGCAGTATTTT. Translation: CASTPSRAGSSTDTQYF.